A selection of T cell receptor beta chains follows, all from one sample in a study of regulatory T cells. Libraries were prepared by immunoSEQ multiplex PCR; TCRdb keeps only in-frame clonotypes and omits some of them. The sample holds 10,000 or so clones, 84% seen once. The sequenced sample consisted of CD8+ T cells sorted from blood. The receptor set was obtained from a person aged 18-35 years with CD3G deficiency. CDR3s include the opening cysteine and the closing phenylalanine or tryptophan. D genes are given only for firm matches. Clone sizes are given selectively: once, few, many, or a class where the clone is expanded.

size	V	D	J	CDR3	DNA
.	TRBV28	.	TRBJ2-7	CASSRYRVKYEQYF	TGTGCCAGCAGCCGATACAGGGTAAAGTACGAGCAGTACTTC
.	TRBV19	.	TRBJ2-1	CATSRDARPYNEQFF	TGTGCCACTTCCCGGGACGCCAGGCCCTACAATGAGCAGTTCTTC
.	TRBV7-9	.	TRBJ2-7	CASSLDSSYEQYF	TGTGCCAGCAGCTTAGACAGTTCCTACGAGCAGTACTTC
.	TRBV7-2	.	TRBJ2-7	CASSPSVDYEQYF	TGTGCCAGCAGCCCTAGCGTAGACTACGAGCAGTACTTC
.	TRBV18	.	TRBJ2-7	CASSPGGGRAQQYF	TGTGCCAGCTCACCAGGAGGGGGACGGGCCCAGCAGTACTTC
.	TRBV6-1	.	TRBJ2-7	CASSESLATVTYEQYF	TGTGCCAGCAGTGAAAGTTTAGCGACCGTTACCTACGAGCAGTACTTC
.	TRBV28	.	TRBJ2-2	CASSLKNLPGELFF	TGTGCCAGCAGTTTAAAAAATTTACCCGGGGAGCTGTTTTTT
few	TRBV6-1	.	TRBJ1-1	CASSEYGGGEAFF	TGTGCCAGCAGCGAGTATGGGGGAGGTGAAGCTTTCTTT
.	TRBV10-3	TRBD1	TRBJ2-7	CATRDRGSYEQYF	TGTGCCACCCGGGACAGGGGATCCTACGAGCAGTACTTC
.	TRBV10-3	.	TRBJ2-6	CAISESGSGANVLTF	TGTGCCATCAGTGAGAGCGGCTCTGGGGCCAACGTCCTGACTTTC
.	TRBV6-1	TRBD1	TRBJ2-7	CASSELIAGGSNEQYF	TGTGCCAGCAGTGAACTCATCGCAGGGGGTAGCAACGAGCAGTACTTC
.	TRBV28	.	TRBJ2-5	CASSFDGSQETQYF	TGTGCCAGCAGTTTTGACGGCAGTCAAGAGACCCAGTACTTC
.	TRBV7-8	.	TRBJ1-6	CASSLRGGSPLHF	TGTGCCAGCAGCTTGCGCGGTGGTTCACCCCTCCACTTT
.	TRBV19	.	TRBJ1-1	CASSRWGNTEAFF	TGTGCCAGTAGTCGGTGGGGAAACACTGAAGCTTTCTTT
few	TRBV6-1	.	TRBJ1-4	CASSELGGRYEKLFF	TGTGCCAGCAGTGAATTGGGCGGGCGGTACGAAAAACTGTTTTTT
.	TRBV6-1	.	TRBJ1-5	CASRIIRNSNQPQHF	TGTGCCAGCAGGATCATAAGGAATAGCAATCAGCCCCAGCATTTT
.	TRBV6-1	.	TRBJ1-4	CASSGVGGTNEKLFF	TGTGCCAGCAGTGGCGTAGGGGGAACTAATGAAAAACTGTTTTTT
few	TRBV19	TRBD2	TRBJ2-1	CASSEGRLASNNEQFF	TGTGCCAGCTCTGAGGGCCGACTAGCGTCAAACAATGAGCAGTTCTTC
.	TRBV6-1	.	TRBJ2-7	CASSEGARDEQYF	TGTGCCAGCAGTGAAGGGGCCCGCGACGAGCAGTACTTC
.	TRBV6-1	TRBD1	TRBJ2-3	CASSAGTGRSDTQYF	TGTGCCAGCAGTGCCGGGACAGGGAGGTCAGATACGCAGTATTTT
.	TRBV7-9	TRBD2	TRBJ2-3	CASSSSGGAKDTQYF	TGTGCCAGCAGTTCCAGCGGGGGGGCAAAAGATACGCAGTATTTT
medium-sized	TRBV30	.	TRBJ1-1	CAWSTSGTEAFF	TGTGCCTGGAGTACCTCCGGGACGGAGGCTTTCTTT
.	TRBV28	.	TRBJ2-5	CASSSLGETQYF	TGTGCCAGCAGTTCGTTAGGGGAGACCCAGTACTTC
.	TRBV6-1	TRBD1	TRBJ2-7	CASTSTGGSYEQYF	TGTGCCAGCACTTCGACAGGGGGCTCCTACGAGCAGTACTTC
.	TRBV5-3	TRBD1	TRBJ2-3	CARSLAHRGADTQYF	TGTGCCAGAAGCTTGGCCCACAGGGGAGCGGATACGCAGTATTTT
.	TRBV7-8	TRBD1	TRBJ1-1	CASSYDRALTEAFF	TGTGCCAGCAGCTACGACAGGGCCCTCACTGAAGCTTTCTTT
.	TRBV7-6	.	TRBJ2-3	CASSATNTDTQYF	TGTGCCAGCAGCGCGACAAACACAGATACGCAGTATTTT
.	TRBV6-1	.	TRBJ1-2	CASSERDTLEGYTF	TGTGCCAGCAGTGAACGGGACACTTTGGAGGGCTACACCTTC
.	TRBV9	TRBD1	TRBJ2-5	CASSVYDRGTQYF	TGTGCCAGCAGCGTATATGACAGGGGAACCCAGTACTTC
few	TRBV19	.	TRBJ2-2	CASSISRGAGELFF	TGTGCCAGTAGTATATCCAGGGGGGCCGGGGAGCTGTTTTTT
.	TRBV25-1	TRBD2	TRBJ2-5	CASSEKGRGGQGKETQYF	TGTGCCAGCAGTGAAAAGGGTCGGGGGGGCCAGGGGAAAGAGACCCAGTACTTC
.	TRBV10-3	TRBD2	TRBJ2-1	CAISGTSGLREQFF	TGTGCCATCAGCGGGACTAGCGGTTTGCGGGAGCAGTTCTTC
.	TRBV28	TRBD2	TRBJ2-1	CASSFIAGGSYNEQFF	TGTGCCAGCAGTTTCATAGCGGGAGGGTCCTACAATGAGCAGTTCTTC
once	TRBV11-3	.	TRBJ1-1	CASSLGNGAAEAFF	TGTGCCAGCAGCTTAGGAAATGGGGCCGCTGAAGCTTTCTTT
.	TRBV7-9	.	TRBJ2-3	CASSLEGDTQYF	TGTGCCAGCAGCCTTGAGGGAGATACGCAGTATTTT
.	TRBV28	.	TRBJ2-7	CASSQGSYEQYF	TGTGCCAGTTCACAGGGCTCCTACGAGCAGTACTTC
.	TRBV10-3	.	TRBJ1-1	CATRDGTEAFF	TGTGCCACTCGGGACGGCACTGAAGCTTTCTTT
.	TRBV21-1	.	TRBJ2-5	CASSKGGETQYF	TGTGCCAGCAGCAAGGGGGGAGAGACCCAGTACTTC
.	TRBV5-1	TRBD2	TRBJ2-7	CASSYAGTSGSEQYF	TGCGCCAGCAGCTACGCCGGGACTAGCGGTTCCGAGCAGTACTTC
few	TRBV7-4	.	TRBJ2-7	CASSLAEHHEQYF	TGTGCCAGCAGCTTAGCCGAGCACCACGAGCAGTACTTC
.	TRBV19	.	TRBJ1-5	CASAWAGDSNQPQHF	TGTGCCAGTGCGTGGGCGGGGGATAGCAATCAGCCCCAGCATTTT
.	TRBV11-2	.	TRBJ1-1	CASTQGRWGATEAFF	TGTGCCAGCACCCAAGGACGGTGGGGTGCCACTGAAGCTTTCTTT
.	TRBV6-6	TRBD1	TRBJ2-3	CASSTPDREGTDTQYF	TGTGCCAGCAGCACCCCGGACAGGGAGGGCACAGATACGCAGTATTTT
once	TRBV7-9	TRBD1	TRBJ1-2	CASSSGTDFIYGYTF	TGTGCCAGCAGCTCCGGGACAGACTTTATTTATGGCTACACCTTC
.	TRBV6-1	.	TRBJ1-1	CASTEGLGGNTEAFF	TGTGCCAGCACCGAAGGTCTGGGAGGGAACACTGAAGCTTTCTTT
.	TRBV6-1	TRBD1	TRBJ1-2	CASTRIDRDGYTF	TGTGCCAGCACCCGAATTGACAGGGATGGCTACACCTTC
.	TRBV19	.	TRBJ1-5	CASARGTGSNQPQHF	TGTGCCAGTGCCCGGGGCACAGGAAGCAATCAGCCCCAGCATTTT
medium-sized	TRBV28	TRBD1	TRBJ2-7	CASSWSKRDRGYPEQYF	TGTGCCAGCAGTTGGTCAAAACGGGACAGGGGATATCCCGAGCAGTACTTC
.	TRBV4-1	.	TRBJ2-6	CASSEKEPQSRANVLTF	TGCGCCAGCAGCGAAAAGGAACCACAAAGTCGGGCCAACGTCCTGACTTTC
.	TRBV19	TRBD2	TRBJ2-3	CASSIVSLAGGVDTQYF	TGTGCCAGTAGTATTGTATCCCTAGCGGGAGGAGTAGATACGCAGTATTTT
.	TRBV5-1	TRBD1	TRBJ2-1	CASSPRDRGMPYNEQFF	TGCGCCAGCAGCCCCCGGGACAGGGGTATGCCCTACAATGAGCAGTTCTTC
.	TRBV5-1	TRBD1	TRBJ1-2	CASSSTGIDGYGYTF	TGCGCCAGCAGCTCGACAGGGATCGACGGATATGGCTACACCTTC
once	TRBV11-3	TRBD2	TRBJ2-7	CASSSRLGTSGRISYEQYF	TGTGCCAGCAGCAGCAGACTCGGGACTAGCGGGAGGATCTCCTACGAGCAGTACTTC
once	TRBV28	TRBD1	TRBJ2-3	CASSPTGQGLDTQYF	TGTGCCAGCAGTCCGACGGGACAGGGTTTAGATACGCAGTATTTT
.	TRBV28	TRBD1	TRBJ1-1	CASSSSHTGVPTGDEAFF	TGTGCCAGCAGTTCTTCCCACACAGGGGTCCCTACGGGGGATGAAGCTTTCTTT
.	TRBV19	.	TRBJ1-4	CASPLMEGPATNEKLFF	TGTGCCAGTCCCCTAATGGAAGGTCCAGCAACTAATGAAAAACTGTTTTTT